Given below is one T cell receptor beta chain in context. TCRdb's copy holds only in-frame clones and misses some; the assay was immunoSEQ multiplex PCR. The table lists roughly 76,000 clones, about 93% of them singletons. V lost 5 bases and J lost 2, with 13 bases in between. CDR1 is SGHTA and CDR2 is FQGTGA in the germline V gene. The CDR3 has 14 residues. This sample was included in a study of OX40 agonist ivuxolimab in advanced cancers. Study-level information: Three individuals attained partial responses, comprising one hepatocellular carcinoma case and two cutaneous melanoma cases.

Sequenced here: CD4+ or CD8+ T cells sorted from blood, sampled in a trial of the OX40 agonist ivuxolimab. The chain is built from TRBV7-3 and TRBJ2-7; no firm D call. The sequence came from an adult with an advanced solid tumor such as melanoma, head and neck, liver or kidney cancer. DNA of the CDR3: TGTGCCAGCAGCCCACCAGGCAGAGCCTACGAGCAGTACTTC. This sequence encodes CASSPPGRAYEQYF.